The 21 T cell receptor beta chains below all came from one sample that was sequenced in a study of response to subunit inactivated influenza vaccine. TCRdb ran MiXCR on the RT-PCR reads and lists one entry per CDR3 protein. The sample holds about 310,000 distinct CDR3 sequences; 21% are singletons and the top ten take roughly 10%. The input for sequencing was PBMCs from blood, taken roughly 20 months after vaccination. The receptors derive from a man between 50 and 69 years old who received an inactivated influenza vaccine.

This clonotype was counted ten times or more. CDR3 DNA: TGTGCCAGCAGCACTTCGTGGGAGGTCCCGCATAATTCACCCCTCCACTTT. The encoded protein is CASSTSWEVPHNSPLHF. The chain joins TRBV12-3 or TRBV12-4 to TRBJ1-6, with D unresolved. This CDR3 is 17 amino acids long. V gave up 6 bases and J gave up 5 bases, with 20 bases separating them.

This CDR3 reads CAASGTSQETQYF. Written as DNA, the CDR3 is TGTGCAGCTAGCGGGACATCACAAGAGACCCAGTACTTC. The genes are TRBV10-3 and TRBJ2-5, with 9 bases fitting TRBD2. The CDR3 loop spans 13 amino acids. The germline CDR1 and CDR2 sequences are ENHRY and SYGVKD.

This clonotype was seen a handful of times. The chain has TRBV10-3 and TRBJ1-1; D not certain. Trimming pared 10 bases from V and 1 base from J, leaving 13 bases between. The CDR3 consists of 13 residues. CDR1 and CDR2 (germline): ENHRY, SYGVKD. CDR3 in DNA: TGTGCCAACTCAGTAAACAGGAACACTGAAGCTTTCTTT. Its translation is CANSVNRNTEAFF.

The V call is TRBV4-2, the J call TRBJ2-3, with TRBD2 identical over 10 bases. The CDR3 has 16 amino acids. Germline V CDR1 and CDR2: LGHNA, YNFKEQ. The J segment lost 8 bases and the V segment lost 0 bases, leaving 8 bases of the junction unmatched. CDR3 nucleotides: TGTGCCAGCAGCCAAGACCCGAGCGGGAGGGAAACTACGCAGTATTTT. Translating gives CASSQDPSGRETTQYF.

The CDR3 region has the DNA TGTGCCAGCAAAAAGACAGGGGACACTGAAGCTTTCTTT. It is translated as CASKKTGDTEAFF. The V call is TRBV2, the J call TRBJ1-1, with 8 positions matching TRBD1. The CDR3 sequence is 13 residues long. V dropped 7 bases and J dropped 3; count of bases not matched to a gene: 4. CDR1 is SNHLY, CDR2 FYNNEI, per germline. Using reference TRBV2 and TRBJ1-1 for the parts outside the CDR3, the full variable domain is EPEVTQTPSHQVTQMGQEVILRCVPISNHLYFYWYRQILGQKVEFLVSFYNNEISEKSEIFDDQFSVERPDGSNFTLKIRSTKLEDSAMYFCASKKTGDTEAFFGQGTRLTVV.

In its sample, this clonotype was seen many times. The chain has TRBV12-3 or TRBV12-4 and TRBJ1-6; no definite D call. Trimming cost V 6 bases and J 16 bases, with 31 bases left between them. The CDR3 has 17 amino acids. The DNA of the CDR3 is TGTGCCAGCAGCCCTGAGCCCCCGCCCAGCACTCTTTTTCTTCTCCACTTT. This codes for CASSPEPPPSTLFLLHF.

This clonotype was seen a handful of times. The V and J genes are TRBV5-6 and TRBJ1-2, with a tentative D call TRBD1 (6 bases). CDR3 length: 14 amino acids. Germline CDR1 reads SGHDT; CDR2 reads YYEEEE. Trimming pared 4 bases from V and 5 bases from J, leaving 15 bases between. The CDR3 nucleotides read TGTGCCAGCAGCCGTCGACAGGCTGTTTATGGCTACACCTTC. This encodes CASSRRQAVYGYTF.

There are many counts of this clonotype. The chain employs TRBV7-2 and TRBJ1-5; D is undetermined. Deletions cut 11 bases from V and 7 bases from J, with 21 bases between. CDR1 is SGHTA, CDR2 FQGNSA, per germline. The length of the CDR3 is 14 residues. The CDR3 DNA sequence: TGTGCCGGCAAATGGGGAATTTTGGGGCAGCCCCAGCATTTT. Protein sequence: CAGKWGILGQPQHF. Based on the CDR3 plus reference TRBV7-2 and TRBJ1-5, the full variable domain is GAGVSQSPSNKVTEKGKDVELRCDPISGHTALYWYRQSLGQGLEFLIYFQGNSAPDKSGLPSDRFSAERTGGSVSTLTIQRTQQEDSAVYLCAGKWGILGQPQHFGDGTRLSIL.

The gene calls are TRBV7-2 and TRBJ2-1; 8 bases align to TRBD1. Losses at the gene ends were 4 bases for V and 15 bases for J; bases not matched to a gene: 8. CDR3 length equals 12 residues. Germline values: CDR1 SGHTA, CDR2 FQGNSA. The DNA for the CDR3 is TGTGCCAGCAGCTCGGACAGGGAATCGAGGTTCTTC. Its translation is CASSSDRESRFF.

The chain is built from TRBV7-2 and TRBJ2-2; 8 nucleotides match TRBD1. This CDR3 contains 16 residues. CDR1 and CDR2 (germline): SGHTA, FQGNSA. V trimming: 7 bases; J trimming: 2 bases; junction bases outside the gene matches: 9. As DNA, the CDR3 is TGTGCCAGCATCTTCAGGGGGCAGGGAAACACCGGGGAGCTGTTTTTT. It specifies CASIFRGQGNTGELFF.

This clonotype was seen a few times. J is TRBJ1-4 and V is TRBV19; D is ambiguous. The CDR3 consists of 13 residues. V lost 5 bases and J lost 5, with 9 bases in between. CDR1 is LNHDA, CDR2 SQIVND, per germline (reference sequence). CDR3 DNA sequence: TGTGCCAGTAGTCCCAGGAGAAATGAAAAACTGTTTTTT. It specifies CASSPRRNEKLFF.

This clonotype was counted between two and nine times. This chain joins TRBV19 and TRBJ2-7; 7 bases align to TRBD1. Germline V gene sequence: CDR1 LNHDA, CDR2 SQIVND (reference sequence). This CDR3 has 13 amino acids. J gave up 6 bases and V 6 bases, and 8 bases lay outside the gene matches. CDR3 DNA sequence: TGTGCCAGTAGCGTGGACAGGACCGCCGAGCAGTACTTC. Protein product: CASSVDRTAEQYF.

This clonotype was counted ten times or more. The V and J genes are TRBV7-2 and TRBJ1-1, with D possibly TRBD1 on 5 matching bases. This CDR3 spans 16 amino acids. CDR1 SGHTA and CDR2 FQGNSA come from the germline V gene. Trimming removed 2 bases from V and 4 bases from J, with 17 bases in between. CDR3 sequence: CASSLRPSQGGTEAFF. Written as DNA, the CDR3 is TGTGCCAGCAGCTTACGACCCAGTCAGGGTGGCACTGAAGCTTTCTTT.

This clonotype was recorded at least ten times. This chain links TRBV19 with TRBJ1-6, with 9 bases fitting TRBD1. The germline CDR1 and CDR2 sequences are LNHDA and SQIVND (reference sequence). This CDR3 contains 14 residues. The ends lost 6 bases at V and 6 bases at J; junction bases unmatched: 3. The CDR3 here is CASSSTGGNSPLHF. The CDR3 DNA reads TGTGCCAGTAGCTCGACAGGGGGTAATTCACCCCTCCACTTT.

CDR3: CASSQAFSPKNIQYF. In DNA, the CDR3 is TGTGCCAGCAGCCAAGCTTTCAGCCCTAAAAACATTCAGTACTTC. The gene calls are TRBV14 and TRBJ2-4; D is unclear. V was cut by 1 base and J by 4 bases, with 11 bases left in between. The CDR3 extends over 15 amino acids. Germline V lookup: CDR1 SGHDN, CDR2 FVKESK.

The V call is TRBV28, the J call TRBJ1-5; D perhaps matches TRBD1 (6 bases). The germline V and J ends were trimmed by 6 bases and 5 bases, with 14 bases remaining between them. The germline CDR1 and CDR2 sequences are MDHEN and SYDVKM. There are 14 residues in the CDR3. CDR3 protein: CASRRGGFDQPQHF. DNA for the CDR3: TGTGCCAGCAGGAGGGGGGGGTTCGATCAGCCCCAGCATTTT.

J is TRBJ1-5 and V is TRBV29-1; D call uncertain. CDR3 length equals 12 residues. V was shortened by 4 bases and J by 2 bases, with 6 bases between the two germline ends. CDR1 SQVTM and CDR2 ANQGSEA come from the germline V gene. Here the CDR3 reads CSVADGNQPQHF. Here the CDR3 DNA reads TGCAGCGTTGCCGATGGCAATCAGCCCCAGCATTTT.

This clonotype was recorded at least ten times. The chain links TRBV12-3 or TRBV12-4 to TRBJ2-7; TRBD1 is a possible D gene (6 bases). The ends were cut back, 6 bases at V and 2 bases at J, with 11 bases in the middle. There are 13 residues in the CDR3. CDR3 DNA: TGTGCCAGCAGCCAGGACAGAACCTACGAGCAGTACTTC. This sequence encodes CASSQDRTYEQYF.

There are many counts of this clonotype. This chain uses TRBV12-3 or TRBV12-4 with TRBJ1-2; D might be TRBD1 (6 bases). The CDR3 spans 12 residues. Trimming pared 2 bases from V and 7 bases from J, leaving 8 bases between. CDR3 nucleotide sequence: TGTGCCAGCAGTTTAAACAGGGTTGGCTACACCTTC. Amino acid sequence: CASSLNRVGYTF.

Only a few counts were recorded for this clonotype. The rearrangement links TRBV20-1 to TRBJ2-3; D might be TRBD1 (5 bases). The germline V gene has CDR1 DFQATT and CDR2 SNEGSKA (reference sequence). With 3 bases removed from V and 2 bases from J, the gap between germline ends came to 12 bases. There are 14 residues in the CDR3. CDR3 sequence reads: CSASDRTYTDTQYF. DNA for the CDR3: TGCAGTGCTAGTGACCGGACATACACAGATACGCAGTATTTT.

The chain has TRBV7-9 and TRBJ2-5; TRBD2 matches at 9 bases. The CDR3 is made up of 14 amino acids. V was clipped by 1 base and J by 4 bases; unmatched bases: 1. In germline, CDR1 is SEHNR, CDR2 FQNEAQ (reference sequence). The DNA of the CDR3 is TGTGCCAGCAGCTTAGAACTAGCGGGAGAGACCCAGTACTTC. It encodes CASSLELAGETQYF.